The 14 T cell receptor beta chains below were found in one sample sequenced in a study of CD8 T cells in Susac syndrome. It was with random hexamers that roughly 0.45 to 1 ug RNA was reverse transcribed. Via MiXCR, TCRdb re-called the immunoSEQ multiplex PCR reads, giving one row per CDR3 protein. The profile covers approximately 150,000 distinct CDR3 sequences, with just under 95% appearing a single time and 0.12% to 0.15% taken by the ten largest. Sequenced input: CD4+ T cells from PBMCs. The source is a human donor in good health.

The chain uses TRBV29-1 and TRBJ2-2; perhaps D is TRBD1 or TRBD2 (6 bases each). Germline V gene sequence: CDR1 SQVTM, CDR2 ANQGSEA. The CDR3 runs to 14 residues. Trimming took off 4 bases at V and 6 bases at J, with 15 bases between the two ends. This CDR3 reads CSVGGAQASGELFF. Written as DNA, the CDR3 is TGCAGCGTTGGGGGGGCCCAAGCCTCCGGGGAGCTGTTTTTT.

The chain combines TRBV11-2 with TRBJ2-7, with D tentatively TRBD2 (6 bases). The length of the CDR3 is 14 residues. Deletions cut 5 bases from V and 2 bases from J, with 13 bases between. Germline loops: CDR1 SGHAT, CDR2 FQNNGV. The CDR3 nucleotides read TGTGCCAGCAGCGTCGCGGGGACCGCCTACGAGCAGTACTTC. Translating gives CASSVAGTAYEQYF.

CDR3 amino acids: CASSYKGTLSYEQYF. Here the CDR3 DNA reads TGTGCCAGCAGTTACAAGGGGACGCTCTCCTACGAGCAGTACTTC. The chain links TRBV6-5 to TRBJ2-7; D could derive from TRBD1 or TRBD2 (5 bases each). Trimming stripped 2 bases from V and 0 bases from J, with 11 bases between. The germline V gene has CDR1 MNHEY and CDR2 SVGAGI. The CDR3 spans 15 residues.

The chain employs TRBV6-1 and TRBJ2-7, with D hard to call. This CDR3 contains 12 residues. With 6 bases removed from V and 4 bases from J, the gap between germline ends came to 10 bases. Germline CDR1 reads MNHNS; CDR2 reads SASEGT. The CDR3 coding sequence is TGTGCCAGCAGAAGGGTCCAATACGAGCAGTACTTC. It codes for CASRRVQYEQYF.

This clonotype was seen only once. Here the CDR3 reads CASSSPPGQGGYTF. As DNA, the CDR3 is TGTGCCAGCAGTTCACCACCGGGACAGGGAGGCTACACCTTC. The rearrangement uses TRBV12-3 or TRBV12-4 and TRBJ1-2, with 9 bases identical to TRBD1. The CDR3 totals 14 residues. Trimming removed 4 bases from V and 8 bases from J; junction bases left unmatched: 8.

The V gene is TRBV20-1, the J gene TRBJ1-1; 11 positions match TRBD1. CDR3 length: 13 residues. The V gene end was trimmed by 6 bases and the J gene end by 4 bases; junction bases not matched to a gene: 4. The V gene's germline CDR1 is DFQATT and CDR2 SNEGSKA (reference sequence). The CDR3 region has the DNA TGCAGTGCATGGACAGGGGGCTTCACTGAAGCTTTCTTT. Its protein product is CSAWTGGFTEAFF.

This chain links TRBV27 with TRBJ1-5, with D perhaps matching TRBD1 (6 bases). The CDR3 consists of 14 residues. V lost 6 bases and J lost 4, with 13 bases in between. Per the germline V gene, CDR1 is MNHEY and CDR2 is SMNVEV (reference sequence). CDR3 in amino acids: CASSPGQQNQPQHF. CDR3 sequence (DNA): TGTGCCAGCAGCCCCGGACAGCAAAATCAGCCCCAGCATTTT.

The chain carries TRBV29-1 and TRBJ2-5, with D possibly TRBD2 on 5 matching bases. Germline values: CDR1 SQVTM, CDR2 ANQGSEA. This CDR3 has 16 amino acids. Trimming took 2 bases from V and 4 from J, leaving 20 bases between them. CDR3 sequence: CSVEYLKRNIGETQYF. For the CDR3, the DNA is TGCAGCGTTGAATATCTAAAGCGGAACATTGGAGAGACCCAGTACTTC.

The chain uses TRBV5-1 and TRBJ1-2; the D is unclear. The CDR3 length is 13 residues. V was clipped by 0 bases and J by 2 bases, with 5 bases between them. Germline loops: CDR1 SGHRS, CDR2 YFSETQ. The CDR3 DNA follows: TGCGCCAGCAGCTTGGTACAGAACTATGGCTACACCTTC. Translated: CASSLVQNYGYTF. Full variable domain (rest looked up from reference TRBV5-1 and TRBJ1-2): KAGVTQTPRYLIKTRGQQVTLSCSPISGHRSVSWYQQTPGQGLQFLFEYFSETQRNKGNFPGRFSGRQFSNSRSEMNVSTLELGDSALYLCASSLVQNYGYTFGSGTRLTVV.

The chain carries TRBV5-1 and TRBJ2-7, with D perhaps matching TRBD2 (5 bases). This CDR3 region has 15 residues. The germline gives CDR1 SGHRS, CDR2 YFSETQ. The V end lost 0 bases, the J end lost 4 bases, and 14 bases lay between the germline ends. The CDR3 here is CASSLDGGSVYEQYF. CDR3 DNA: TGCGCCAGCAGCTTGGACGGAGGTTCGGTTTACGAGCAGTACTTC.

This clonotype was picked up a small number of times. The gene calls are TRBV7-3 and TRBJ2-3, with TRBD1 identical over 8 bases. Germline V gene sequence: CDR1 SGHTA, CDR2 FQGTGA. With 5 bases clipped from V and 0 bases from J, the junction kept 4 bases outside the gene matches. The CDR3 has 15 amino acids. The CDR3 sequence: CASSRGTGSTDTQYF. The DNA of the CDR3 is TGTGCCAGCAGCCGAGGGACAGGTAGCACAGATACGCAGTATTTT. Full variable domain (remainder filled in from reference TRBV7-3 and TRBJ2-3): GAGVSQTPSNKVTEKGKYVELRCDPISGHTALYWYRQSLGQGPEFLIYFQGTGAADDSGLPNDRFFAVRPEGSVSTLKIQRTERGDSAVYLCASSRGTGSTDTQYFGPGTRLTVL.

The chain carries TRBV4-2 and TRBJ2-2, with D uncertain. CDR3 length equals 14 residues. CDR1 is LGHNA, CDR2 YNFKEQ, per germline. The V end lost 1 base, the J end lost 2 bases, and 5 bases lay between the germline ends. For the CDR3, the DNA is TGTGCCAGCAGCCAAGGAATCAACACCGGGGAGCTGTTTTTT. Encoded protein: CASSQGINTGELFF.

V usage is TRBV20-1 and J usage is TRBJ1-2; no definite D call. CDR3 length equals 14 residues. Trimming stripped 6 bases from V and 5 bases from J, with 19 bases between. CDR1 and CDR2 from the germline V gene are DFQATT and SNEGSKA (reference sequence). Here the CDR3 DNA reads TGCAGTGCGCGCGAATCCGGGTACCAATATGGCTACACCTTC. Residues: CSARESGYQYGYTF.

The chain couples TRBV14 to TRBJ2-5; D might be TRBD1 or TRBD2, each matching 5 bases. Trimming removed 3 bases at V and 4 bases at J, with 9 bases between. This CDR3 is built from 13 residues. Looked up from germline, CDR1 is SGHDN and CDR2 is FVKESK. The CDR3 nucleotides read TGTGCCAGCAGCCACCAGGGAGCAGAGACCCAGTACTTC. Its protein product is CASSHQGAETQYF.